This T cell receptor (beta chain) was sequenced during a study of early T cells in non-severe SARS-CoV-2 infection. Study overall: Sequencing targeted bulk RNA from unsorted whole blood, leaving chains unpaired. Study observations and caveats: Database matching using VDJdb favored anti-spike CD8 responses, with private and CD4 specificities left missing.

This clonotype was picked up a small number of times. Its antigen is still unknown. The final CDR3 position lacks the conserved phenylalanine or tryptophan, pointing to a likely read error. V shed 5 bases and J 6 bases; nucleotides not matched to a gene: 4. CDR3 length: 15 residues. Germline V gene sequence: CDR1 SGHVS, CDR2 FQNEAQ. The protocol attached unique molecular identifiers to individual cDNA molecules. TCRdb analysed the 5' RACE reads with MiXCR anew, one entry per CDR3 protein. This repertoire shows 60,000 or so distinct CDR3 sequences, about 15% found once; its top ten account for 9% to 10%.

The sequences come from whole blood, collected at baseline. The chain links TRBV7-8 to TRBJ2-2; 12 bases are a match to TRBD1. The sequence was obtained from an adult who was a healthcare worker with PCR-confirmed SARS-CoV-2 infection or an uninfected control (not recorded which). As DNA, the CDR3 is TGTGCCAGCAGCATGGGACAGGGGGCCCCCGGGGAGCTGTTTCTT. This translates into CASSMGQGAPGELFL.